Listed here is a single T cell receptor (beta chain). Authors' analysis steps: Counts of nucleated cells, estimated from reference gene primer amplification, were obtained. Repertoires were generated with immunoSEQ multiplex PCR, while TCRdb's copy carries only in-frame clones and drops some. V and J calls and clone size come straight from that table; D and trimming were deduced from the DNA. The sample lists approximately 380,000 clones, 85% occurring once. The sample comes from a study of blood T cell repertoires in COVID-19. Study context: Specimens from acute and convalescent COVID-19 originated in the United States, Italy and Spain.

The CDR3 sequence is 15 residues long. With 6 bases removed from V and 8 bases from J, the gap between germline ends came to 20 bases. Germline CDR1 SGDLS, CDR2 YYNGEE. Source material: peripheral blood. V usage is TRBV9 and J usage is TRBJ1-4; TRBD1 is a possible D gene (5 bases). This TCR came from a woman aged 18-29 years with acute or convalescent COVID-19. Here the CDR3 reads CASNKMGQGGEKLFF. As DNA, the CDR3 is TGTGCCAGCAACAAGATGGGGCAGGGAGGCGAAAAACTGTTTTTT.